These 3 T cell receptor beta chains were all obtained from the same sample, sequenced in a study of T cells in women clearing cervical HPV infection. Sequencing used immunoSEQ multiplex PCR; TCRdb keeps in-frame clones, though not all of them. This sample contains around 30,000 clones. Material: blood buffy coat. The receptors originated from a woman between 18 and 70 years old with a cervical HPV16 infection that either progressed to CIN3+ or cleared (not recorded which).

As concerns this clone: The sequenced fragment ends 3 residues before the CDR3 boundary, so the rest is inferred from the germline J gene. The J gene is TRBJ2-1, the V gene TRBV2; the match to TRBD2 covers 10 bases. Germline V gene lookup returns CDR1 SNHLY and CDR2 FYNNEI. Losses at the gene ends were 6 bases for V and 6 bases for J; bases not matched to a gene: 8. This CDR3 is built from 15 residues. CDR3 bases read: TGTGCCAGCAGAAGGGGAAGCGGGGGGGCCAATGAG. Amino acid sequence: CASRRGSGGANE. The entire CDR3 protein reads CASRRGSGGANEQFF.

Worth noting for this clone: Coverage ceases 3 residues before the CDR3 finishes, and the germline J gene fills in the end. The chain is built from TRBV19 and TRBJ1-5; a possible D gene is TRBD1 (6 bases). Germline V lookup: CDR1 LNHDA, CDR2 SQIVND (reference sequence). V was clipped by 4 bases and J by 6 bases, with 16 bases between them. The CDR3 consists of 15 residues. CDR3 bases read: TGTGCCAGTAGTAGAGGGGGGGCTGCGGGTCAGCCC. Amino acids: CASSRGGAAGQP. The full CDR3 sequence reads CASSRGGAAGQPQHF.

On this clone itself: The read terminates 3 residues before the CDR3 end, so the remaining end is supplied by the germline J gene. The chain uses TRBV7-6 and TRBJ2-3, with TRBD2 identical over 9 bases. CDR3 length equals 16 residues. CDR1 is SGHVS, CDR2 FNYEAQ, per germline. V lost 1 base, J lost 2 bases, and 4 bases stayed unmatched. The part of the CDR3 DNA that was read is TGTGCCAGCAGCTTAGTTGTAGCGGGGGCCACAGATACG. Its translation is CASSLVVAGATDT. The CDR3 in full is CASSLVVAGATDTQYF. The whole variable domain, remainder taken from reference TRBV7-6 and TRBJ2-3, is GAGVSQSPRYKVTKRGQDVALRCDPISGHVSLYWYRQALGQGPEFLTYFNYEAQQDKSGLPNDRFSAERPEGSISTLTIQRTEQRDSAMYRCASSLVVAGATDTQYFGPGTRLTVL.